This entry describes one TCR beta chain. The sample belongs to a study of blood T cells in healthy people across ages. A second PCR of about 7 to 12 cycles used a sample-barcoded 5' primer and a J-beta primer mix. TCRdb reprocessed the 5' RACE reads via MiXCR and lists one record per CDR3 protein. This table holds 760,000 or so distinct CDR3 sequences, more than 20% found once. The CDR3 has 17 residues. In germline, CDR1 is SGHRS, CDR2 YFSETQ. J gave up 5 bases and V 0 bases, and 2 bases lay outside the gene matches. These data were likewise used in another study, on T cells of mothers and their children. This second study says: All donors were healthy and Caucasian; they were a few mothers and their six children.

Sequencing used blood. The sequence was obtained from a boy aged 10-17 years in good health. J is TRBJ2-1 and V is TRBV5-1, with TRBD2 matching over 16 bases. CDR3 sequence: CASSLGGTSGGDNEQFF. The CDR3 DNA sequence: TGCGCCAGCAGCTTGGGCGGGACTAGCGGGGGGGACAATGAGCAGTTCTTC.